Detailed here is one T cell receptor (beta chain). In the original processing: Cell counts per sample came from amplifying reference gene primers. Only in-frame clones appear in the TCRdb table, and some are missing; sequencing was by immunoSEQ multiplex PCR. The V and J calls and the clone size are those of that table, but D and trimming were determined from the DNA. This sample carries almost 200,000 clones, roughly 90% of them seen once, and the ten largest clones take about 0.81%. V was pared by 8 bases and J by 0 bases, with 14 bases between. The CDR3 contains 15 residues. CDR1 is LNHDA, CDR2 SQIVND, per germline (reference sequence). These data belong to a study of blood T cell repertoires in COVID-19. Turning to the study itself: Both acute and convalescent COVID-19 samples were obtained from the United States, Italy and Spain. T cells, B-cell-depleted T cells, or PBMCs provided the cDNA or gDNA that served as material.

The V and J genes are TRBV19 and TRBJ1-3, with D tentatively TRBD1 (6 bases). The clonotype comes from an older woman with acute or convalescent COVID-19. Sequences were obtained from peripheral blood. Written as DNA, the CDR3 is TGTGCCAGTGGACAGACAGTCTTCTCTGGAAACACCATATATTTT. Protein: CASGQTVFSGNTIYF.